This T cell receptor beta chain comes out of a study of blood T cells in healthy people across ages. Notes on this clonotype: Its antigen is unknown. One base away lies a much larger clone, so this may be a sequencing read error.

Each sample provided at least 6 micrograms of extracted total RNA. The CDR3 length is 13 residues. Germline V gives CDR1 MNHEY, CDR2 SMNVEV (reference sequence). Study-level findings and limits: Older age coincided with a roughly linear decline in TCR beta diversity per million T cells.

A second PCR of roughly 7 to 11 cycles used a sample-barcoded 5' primer and a J-beta primer mix. Sequencing of every sample gave 3 million or more CDR3-containing paired-end reads. TCRdb analysed the 5' RACE reads with MiXCR anew, one entry per CDR3 protein. The sample holds around 1.7 million distinct CDR3 sequences, 28% seen once. The sequenced material came from blood. The sequence was collected from a young woman in good health. J is TRBJ2-1 and V is TRBV27, with D uncertain. The J call may be faulty, since TRBJ2-7 better matches the DNA end. The DNA of the CDR3 is TGTGCCAGCAGTTTTGGGGTTGGCAATGAGCAGTACTTC. This encodes CASSFGVGNEQYF.